A single sample gave rise to the 16 T cell receptor beta chains below, sequenced in a study of T cells in Graves' hyperthyroidism and ophthalmopathy. Using RNA transcripts as the source, TCR beta CDR3 regions were amplified. In the first-round RT-PCR of the TCR CDR3, the HTBI primer set was used. A single record per CDR3 protein comes from TCRdb applying MiXCR to the multiplex PCR reads. The table shows around 300,000 distinct CDR3 sequences, with around 15% occurring only once. Material: blood. The receptors shown here come from a woman aged 45-65 years with Graves' hyperthyroidism that later progressed to Graves' ophthalmopathy.

This clonotype was seen at least ten times. This chain uses TRBV5-4 with TRBJ2-7; the D gene is possibly TRBD1 (6 bases). The CDR3 has 15 residues. The V gene's germline CDR1 is SGHNT and CDR2 YYREEE (reference sequence). Trimming cost V 2 bases and J 2 bases, with 14 bases left between them. The CDR3 bases are TGTGCCAGCAGCTTTCGGAGACAGGCTCCCTACGAGCAGTACTTC. Protein sequence: CASSFRRQAPYEQYF.

This clonotype was seen at least ten times. The J gene is TRBJ2-2, the V gene TRBV18, with no clear D. Trimming removed 1 base from V and 4 bases from J, with 13 bases in between. The length of the CDR3 is 16 residues. Germline V gene lookup returns CDR1 KGHSH and CDR2 LQKENI. The CDR3 sequence: CASSPRSGRATGELFF. CDR3 nucleotide sequence: TGTGCCAGCTCACCACGTTCAGGCAGAGCCACCGGGGAGCTGTTTTTT.

There are many counts of this clonotype. The rearrangement uses TRBV28 and TRBJ1-2; D is possibly TRBD1 (6 bases). The CDR3 is 14 residues long. The V end lost 5 bases, the J end lost 3 bases, and 13 bases lay between the germline ends. Per germline, CDR1 MDHEN and CDR2 SYDVKM. DNA for the CDR3: TGTGCCAGCAGTATCGTACAGGGTGACTATGGCTACACCTTC. This sequence encodes CASSIVQGDYGYTF.

This clonotype appeared many times. The V gene is TRBV2, the J gene TRBJ2-2, with TRBD1 matching 7 bases. Losses at the gene ends were 3 bases for V and 3 bases for J; bases not matched to a gene: 10. The CDR3 has 17 amino acids. Germline values: CDR1 SNHLY, CDR2 FYNNEI. The CDR3 region has the DNA TGTGCCAGCAGTGAGTTAGGGGGCGCCTCTGACACCGGGGAGCTGTTTTTT. Protein: CASSELGGASDTGELFF.

There are many counts of this clonotype. The chain carries TRBV7-8 and TRBJ2-5, with 16 bases aligning to TRBD2. Germline lookup yields CDR1 SGHVS and CDR2 FQNEAQ. This CDR3 has 15 amino acids. J lost 7 bases, V lost 4 bases, and 3 bases had no gene match. This CDR3 reads CASSSGTSGRGTQYF. In DNA form, the CDR3 reads TGTGCCAGCAGCTCCGGGACTAGCGGGAGGGGGACCCAGTACTTC.

This rearrangement joins TRBV28 to TRBJ1-2, with 10 nucleotides matching TRBD1. J was trimmed by 7 bases and V by 5 bases; bases with no gene match: 13. The CDR3 has 16 amino acids. From germline, CDR1 is MDHEN and CDR2 SYDVKM. The CDR3 sequence: CASSPPLGQGRSGYTF. The CDR3 nucleotides read TGTGCCAGCAGTCCTCCATTGGGACAGGGGAGAAGTGGCTACACCTTC.

The table lists this clonotype with many counts. The chain is built from TRBV6-1 and TRBJ1-2; the D gene is possibly TRBD1 (5 bases). Trimming stripped 5 bases from V and 6 bases from J, with 16 bases between. CDR1 MNHNS and CDR2 SASEGT come from the germline V gene. The CDR3 contains 14 residues. The CDR3 is CASSPGGSEDGYTF. CDR3 DNA sequence: TGTGCCAGCAGTCCTGGGGGGAGCGAGGATGGCTACACCTTC.

This clonotype came up a few times. This may be a read error, as it is one base from a much larger clone. The J gene is TRBJ2-7, the V gene TRBV6-1; no definite D call. Trimming cost V 7 bases and J 2 bases, with 6 bases left between them. The CDR3 has 11 amino acids. The germline V gene encodes CDR1 MNHNS and CDR2 SASEGT. CDR3 bases: TGTGCCAGCACCGATACCTACGAGCAGTACTTC. Translation gives CASTDTYEQYF.

There are many counts of this clonotype. This sequence joins TRBV5-1 and TRBJ2-5; perhaps TRBD1 as D (5 bases). The CDR3 is 14 residues long. V lost 2 bases and J 2 bases, leaving 10 bases between the germline ends. Germline lookup yields CDR1 SGHRS and CDR2 YFSETQ. The CDR3 sequence: CASSFNRGQETQYF. In DNA, the CDR3 is TGCGCCAGCAGCTTTAATAGGGGACAAGAGACCCAGTACTTC.

This clonotype was detected ten times or more. The V and J genes are TRBV7-8 and TRBJ2-7, with D tentatively TRBD2 (6 bases). Looked up from germline, CDR1 is SGHVS and CDR2 is FQNEAQ. Trimming left V 5 bases short and J 0 bases short, with 14 bases between. The CDR3 extends over 15 amino acids. The CDR3 DNA reads TGTGCCAGCAGCCCCCGAGTAGCGGCCTCCTACGAGCAGTACTTC. It translates to CASSPRVAASYEQYF.

A word on this clonotype: It may be a read error: a sequence one base away is much more abundant. This chain links TRBV7-6 with TRBJ1-1; D not resolved. Germline V gene data show CDR1 as SGHVS and CDR2 as FNYEAQ. The CDR3 has 15 residues. This chain's CDR3 is CVSSLALEGNTEAFF. CDR3 DNA: TGTGTCAGCAGCTTAGCGCTAGAGGGTAACACTGAAGCTTTCTTT.

The chain joins TRBV18 to TRBJ2-1; D not certain. This CDR3 has 11 amino acids. With 5 bases removed from V and 7 bases from J, the gap between germline ends came to 6 bases. CDR1 KGHSH and CDR2 LQKENI come from the germline V gene. The CDR3: CASSGPNEQFF. CDR3 nucleotide sequence: TGTGCCAGCTCAGGGCCAAATGAGCAGTTCTTC.

As for this clonotype: Possible read error: a much larger clone is one base away. The rearrangement uses TRBV13 and TRBJ1-1; the D is unclear. V dropped 5 bases and J dropped 1 base, with 14 bases sitting between them. Germline values: CDR1 PRHDT, CDR2 FYEKMQ (reference sequence). The CDR3 totals 15 residues. The CDR3 loop reads CASSPEPKGNTEAFF. In nucleotides, the CDR3 is TGTGCCAGCAGCCCCGAGCCAAAAGGGAACACTGAAGCTTTCTTT.

On this clonotype: Mismatch with germline at one junction end may stem from a read error. CDR3 sequence (DNA): TGTGCCAGCAGTGATTGGGGGTACGAGCAGCACTTC. Translated, it gives CASSDWGYEQHF. The V call is TRBV2, the J call TRBJ2-7; D could derive from TRBD1 or TRBD2 (5 bases each). This CDR3 comprises 12 residues. Germline CDR1 is SNHLY and CDR2 is FYNNEI.

This clonotype was observed many times. J is TRBJ2-5 and V is TRBV11-2; no definite D call. Trimming cost V 6 bases and J 7 bases, with 15 bases left between them. Looked up from germline, CDR1 is SGHAT and CDR2 is FQNNGV. The CDR3 length is 13 residues. In nucleotides, the CDR3 is TGTGCCAGCAGTCAGACCCAATGGGGGACCCAGTACTTC. This encodes CASSQTQWGTQYF.

V gene TRBV12-5 combines with J gene TRBJ1-1, with a possible D match to TRBD1 (6 bases). The CDR3 consists of 15 residues. The germline CDR1 and CDR2 sequences are LGHNT and FRNRAP. V lost 0 bases and J lost 8, with 16 bases in between. CDR3 sequence: CASGLVGRDTLEAFF. The DNA for the CDR3 is TGTGCTAGTGGTTTGGTAGGGCGGGACACCCTCGAAGCTTTCTTT.